These T cell receptor beta chains were read from a single sample in a study of blood T cell repertoires in COVID-19. TCRdb's copy holds only in-frame clones and misses some; the assay was immunoSEQ multiplex PCR. The sample has about 140,000 clones, 84% seen once; the top ten hold approximately 1.8%. Input material: PBMCs or T cells enriched from blood (not recorded which). The receptors were sampled from a young woman who had been exposed to COVID-19. Both conserved end residues are part of each CDR3. The order of the fields is CDR3 protein, CDR3 DNA, clone size, CDR3 length, D gene, J gene, V gene. The D gene is left open where the match is weak. Size is omitted from some rows. Given values are once, few, many or a class for expanded clones.

CASSLSGVSEQYF | TGTGCCAGCAGTTTATCGGGGGTTTCCGAGCAGTACTTC | . | 13 | . | TRBJ2-7 | TRBV12-3/TRBV12-4
CATSRGGTDPESGQPQHF | TGTGCCACCAGCAGAGGAGGGACAGACCCAGAGAGTGGTCAGCCCCAGCATTTT | once | 18 | TRBD1 | TRBJ1-5 | TRBV15
CASSSGTGPYNEQFF | TGTGCCAGCTCATCCGGGACAGGGCCCTACAATGAGCAGTTCTTC | . | 15 | TRBD1 | TRBJ2-1 | TRBV18
CASSTTSDTQYF | TGTGCCAGCAGCACAACCTCAGATACGCAGTATTTT | . | 12 | . | TRBJ2-3 | TRBV12-3/TRBV12-4
CASSFHYSSGRAYNEQFF | TGTGCCAGCAGCTTCCACTACTCTAGCGGGAGGGCCTACAATGAGCAGTTCTTC | . | 18 | TRBD2 | TRBJ2-1 | TRBV5-5
CASTTGGNGYTF | TGTGCCAGCACGACAGGGGGCAACGGCTACACCTTC | . | 12 | TRBD1 | TRBJ1-2 | TRBV28
CASSPPDDTYGYTF | TGTGCCAGCAGTCCCCCCGATGACACCTATGGCTACACCTTC | . | 14 | . | TRBJ1-2 | TRBV25-1
CSASPGNQPQHF | TGCAGTGCTAGTCCAGGCAATCAGCCCCAGCATTTT | . | 12 | . | TRBJ1-5 | TRBV20-1
CASSLEVSDYGYTF | TGTGCCAGCAGCTTGGAGGTCAGCGACTATGGCTACACCTTC | . | 14 | . | TRBJ1-2 | TRBV5-4
CASSPPKAGRPRSYNEQFF | TGTGCCAGCTCACCACCGAAAGCCGGGAGGCCCCGCTCCTACAATGAGCAGTTCTTC | . | 19 | TRBD2 | TRBJ2-1 | TRBV18
CASSENPGGADTQYF | TGTGCCAGCAGTGAAAACCCGGGAGGGGCAGATACGCAGTATTTT | . | 15 | TRBD2 | TRBJ2-3 | TRBV6-1
CAIPGIMPYNSPLHF | TGTGCCATCCCAGGGATAATGCCCTATAATTCACCCCTCCACTTT | . | 15 | . | TRBJ1-6 | TRBV21-1
CASSFRAGAYGYTF | TGTGCCAGCAGTTTTCGGGCAGGGGCCTATGGCTACACCTTC | . | 14 | . | TRBJ1-2 | TRBV28
CASRQAFSGANVLTF | TGTGCCAGCAGACAGGCCTTCTCTGGGGCCAACGTCCTGACTTTC | . | 15 | . | TRBJ2-6 | TRBV3-1/TRBV3-2
CASSLAQETQYF | TGTGCCAGCTCACTGGCACAAGAGACCCAGTACTTC | few | 12 | . | TRBJ2-5 | TRBV18
CAISESGTGDGYTF | TGTGCCATCAGTGAGTCGGGGACAGGGGATGGCTACACCTTC | . | 14 | TRBD1 | TRBJ1-2 | TRBV10-3
CASSLVGHYTF | TGTGCCAGCAGCCTGGTCGGTCACTACACCTTC | . | 11 | . | TRBJ1-2 | TRBV5-4
CASMPPGLGGEKLFF | TGTGCCAGCATGCCCCCCGGACTCGGTGGAGAAAAACTGTTTTTT | . | 15 | . | TRBJ1-4 | TRBV28
CASSLGPRTEAFF | TGTGCCAGCAGTTTAGGGCCGCGGACTGAAGCTTTCTTT | . | 13 | . | TRBJ1-1 | TRBV12-3/TRBV12-4
CASSPPRGLNYGYTF | TGTGCCAGTAGCCCCCCGAGGGGGCTCAACTATGGCTACACCTTC | . | 15 | TRBD1 | TRBJ1-2 | TRBV19
CASSIADRGNTEAFF | TGTGCCAGTAGTATCGCGGACAGGGGGAACACTGAAGCTTTCTTT | . | 15 | TRBD1 | TRBJ1-1 | TRBV19
CATSDRDYGYTF | TGTGCCACCAGTGACAGGGATTATGGCTACACCTTC | . | 12 | . | TRBJ1-2 | TRBV24-1
CASSVNRENSPLHF | TGTGCCAGCAGCGTAAACAGGGAGAATTCACCCCTCCACTTT | . | 14 | . | TRBJ1-6 | TRBV9
CSVPGQGRNTEAFF | TGCAGCGTGCCCGGACAGGGGAGGAACACTGAAGCTTTCTTT | . | 14 | TRBD1 | TRBJ1-1 | TRBV29-1
CASSELLAGETQYF | TGTGCCAGCAGTGAATTACTAGCGGGAGAGACCCAGTACTTC | . | 14 | TRBD2 | TRBJ2-5 | TRBV2
CASSEIFWDSSYEQYF | TGTGCCAGCAGTGAGATCTTTTGGGACAGCTCCTACGAGCAGTACTTC | . | 16 | TRBD1 | TRBJ2-7 | TRBV2
CASSSLAGDRNEQFF | TGCGCCAGCAGCTCACTAGCGGGAGACAGGAATGAGCAGTTCTTC | . | 15 | TRBD2 | TRBJ2-1 | TRBV5-1
CASRSSGVSTDTQYF | TGTGCCAGCAGGTCGTCGGGAGTCAGCACAGATACGCAGTATTTT | . | 15 | . | TRBJ2-3 | TRBV7-2
CASSSTRVSSYNSPLHF | TGCGCCAGCAGCTCCACCAGGGTGAGCTCCTATAATTCACCCCTCCACTTT | . | 17 | . | TRBJ1-6 | TRBV10-2
CASSQEDIYGYPLDSGNTIYF | TGTGCCAGCAGCCAAGAGGATATTTACGGCTACCCCCTAGACTCTGGAAACACCATATATTTT | few | 21 | . | TRBJ1-3 | TRBV3-1/TRBV3-2
CASSPPFRTDRERNQPQHF | TGCGCCAGCAGCCCTCCATTTCGAACGGACAGGGAGCGGAATCAGCCCCAGCATTTT | . | 19 | TRBD1 | TRBJ1-5 | TRBV4-1
CASSRGGGYGYTF | TGTGCCAGCAGCCGGGGGGGAGGCTATGGCTACACCTTC | . | 13 | . | TRBJ1-2 | TRBV3-1/TRBV3-2
CASSHTETSSGRNIYEQYF | TGTGCCAGCAGCCACACAGAAACCTCTAGCGGGAGGAACATCTACGAGCAGTACTTC | . | 19 | TRBD2 | TRBJ2-7 | TRBV7-9
CASSLEAAYEQYF | TGTGCCAGCAGCTTAGAAGCCGCCTACGAGCAGTACTTC | few | 13 | . | TRBJ2-7 | TRBV13
CASSYTTSGITYEQYF | TGTGCCAGCAGTTACACCACAAGCGGGATTACCTACGAGCAGTACTTC | . | 16 | TRBD2 | TRBJ2-7 | TRBV6-2/TRBV6-3